A selection of T cell receptor beta chains follows, all from one sample in a study of early T cells in non-severe SARS-CoV-2 infection. TCRdb reprocessed the 5' RACE reads via MiXCR and lists one record per CDR3 protein. The table shows roughly 45,000 distinct CDR3 sequences, with approximately 5.7% occurring only once. Here the sequenced sample was whole blood, taken at baseline. The receptors come from an adult who was a healthcare worker with PCR-confirmed SARS-CoV-2 infection or an uninfected control (not recorded which). Each CDR3 is given with its conserved first and last residue. Fields, in order: CDR3 DNA, CDR3 protein, clone size, V gene, D gene, J gene. D genes are given only for firm matches. Expanded clones get a size class; other rows say once, few or many, or leave the size out.

TGTGCCAGCAGCTTCCGGACCACCTACGAGCAGTACTTC | CASSFRTTYEQYF | many | TRBV7-9 | . | TRBJ2-7
TGTGCCAGCAGCTCAAACGGCCTCGGCGGGAGCTCCTACAATGAGCAGTTCTTC | CASSSNGLGGSSYNEQFF | many | TRBV7-3 | TRBD2 | TRBJ2-1
TGCGCCAGCAGCCGGGACAACTCCTACGAGCAGTACTTC | CASSRDNSYEQYF | few | TRBV5-1 | . | TRBJ2-7
TGTGCCAGCAGCTCGACCGGGACGGCACTTGGCTACACCTTC | CASSSTGTALGYTF | . | TRBV7-3 | . | TRBJ1-2
TGTGCCAGCAGATATGGGACAGAGCAGACCTTTTATGGCTACACCTTC | CASRYGTEQTFYGYTF | . | TRBV28 | TRBD1 | TRBJ1-2
TGTGCCAGCAGCTTAAGGGTGGGCTTGGGATACAATGAGCAGTTCTTC | CASSLRVGLGYNEQFF | . | TRBV7-3 | . | TRBJ2-1
TGTGCAAGTCGCTTACCGGGACTAGCGGGAGCGGAGACCCAGTACTTC | CASRLPGLAGAETQYF | many | TRBV12-2 | . | TRBJ2-5
TGTGCCAGTAGTACCCCCCAGGGGGCCCAGCAGTACTTC | CASSTPQGAQQYF | few | TRBV19 | TRBD1 | TRBJ2-7
TGTGCCAGCAGTGACGGGACTAGCGGGGGGTCAGATACGCAGTATTTT | CASSDGTSGGSDTQYF | many | TRBV6-4 | TRBD2 | TRBJ2-3
TGTGCCAGCAGCACAGGGACAGGGGCGGATGAAAAACTGTTTTTT | CASSTGTGADEKLFF | . | TRBV7-9 | TRBD1 | TRBJ1-4
TGTGCCAGCAGTGACAGACGGGTTAACTATGGCTACACCTTC | CASSDRRVNYGYTF | . | TRBV12-3/TRBV12-4 | . | TRBJ1-2
TGTGCCAGCAGTACCGGGATCTCCACCGCCTCTTACGAGCAGTACTTC | CASSTGISTASYEQYF | many | TRBV2 | . | TRBJ2-7
TGCAGCGCTAGACTAGCGGGAGAGGGTGAGCAGTTCTTC | CSARLAGEGEQFF | many | TRBV29-1 | TRBD2 | TRBJ2-1
TGTGCCAGCACCTGGACAGGGGACTCAGATACGCAGTATTTT | CASTWTGDSDTQYF | few | TRBV5-6 | TRBD1 | TRBJ2-3
TGCAGTGCTAGAACAGGGATGAACACTGAAGCTTTCTTT | CSARTGMNTEAFF | . | TRBV20-1 | . | TRBJ1-1
TGTGCCAGCAGTACCGGACCGACCGGTGAAGCTTTCTTT | CASSTGPTGEAFF | few | TRBV6-2/TRBV6-3 | . | TRBJ1-1
TGCAGCGTTTCCGGGACTTGGGACCCAGATACGCAGTATTTT | CSVSGTWDPDTQYF | . | TRBV29-1 | . | TRBJ2-3
TGCAGTGCTACAGTGGCGGGTGGGCAGTATTTT | CSATVAGGQYF | many | TRBV20-1 | . | TRBJ2-3
TGCGCCAGCAGCTTGGACACGTCCCCTGGGAATGAGCAGTTCTTC | CASSLDTSPGNEQFF | . | TRBV5-1 | . | TRBJ2-1
TGCGCCAGCAGCATATATGACAGGGGGCGTGGGGCTTTCTTT | CASSIYDRGRGAFF | few | TRBV4-1 | TRBD1 | TRBJ1-1
TGTGCCAGCAGTGCCCCAGGGGGGGGAATGAACACTGAAGCTTTCTTT | CASSAPGGGMNTEAFF | many | TRBV28 | TRBD1 | TRBJ1-1
TGCGCCAGCAGTGAGGAACAGCGGGCGAACACCGGGGAGCTGTTTTTT | CASSEEQRANTGELFF | . | TRBV10-1 | . | TRBJ2-2
TGTGCCAGCAGCACAAGGACCGGGGGACGGAGTGAGCAGTTCTTC | CASSTRTGGRSEQFF | many | TRBV11-2 | . | TRBJ2-1
TGTGCCAGCAGCCCCCAACCGAGCGGTCCCTACGAGCAGTACTTC | CASSPQPSGPYEQYF | . | TRBV3-1 | . | TRBJ2-7
TGCGCCAGCAGTGACAGGACAGTGAACACCGGGGAGCTGTTTTTT | CASSDRTVNTGELFF | many | TRBV10-2 | . | TRBJ2-2
TGTGCTAGCAGCATCGGGGGTTGGGAGACCCAGTACTTC | CASSIGGWETQYF | . | TRBV7-7 | . | TRBJ2-5
TGTGCCATCTCAGGCGGAGGGGCCTACAATGAGCAGTTCTTC | CAISGGGAYNEQFF | . | TRBV10-3 | . | TRBJ2-1
TGTGCCAGCAGCTTAGCAACCCAGGAGAAAAACATTCAGTACTTC | CASSLATQEKNIQYF | . | TRBV7-9 | . | TRBJ2-4
TGTGCCAGCAGTTTATCGGGCAGAGCAAGCACCATATATTTT | CASSLSGRASTIYF | few | TRBV27 | . | TRBJ1-3
TGTGCCAGCAGCTTTGAGAACGGGAATGAAAAACTGTTTTTT | CASSFENGNEKLFF | few | TRBV7-9 | . | TRBJ1-4
TGTGCCAGCAGGAAGACAGGGGTCTATGAGCAGTTCTTC | CASRKTGVYEQFF | many | TRBV6-2/TRBV6-3 | TRBD1 | TRBJ2-1
TGTGCCAGCAGTCTCCTGACAGGGGGTAATTCACCCCTCCACTTT | CASSLLTGGNSPLHF | few | TRBV27 | TRBD1 | TRBJ1-6
TGTGCCAGCAGTGGACTAGCGGGAGCGGATACGCAGTATTTT | CASSGLAGADTQYF | many | TRBV28 | TRBD2 | TRBJ2-3
TGTGCCAGCAGTGCTGGGACAGGGGGTAGTGAGCAGTTCTTC | CASSAGTGGSEQFF | many | TRBV2 | TRBD1 | TRBJ2-1
TGTGCCATCAGTGAGTTCCGCGGGAGGGCCGGGGAGCTGTTTTTT | CAISEFRGRAGELFF | . | TRBV10-3 | TRBD2 | TRBJ2-2
TGCAGCGTAAAAAGCGGGTATGAGCAGTTCTTC | CSVKSGYEQFF | many | TRBV29-1 | . | TRBJ2-1
TGTGCCAGCAGTTTGGGGCCGTCCTACGAGCAGTACTTC | CASSLGPSYEQYF | . | TRBV12-3/TRBV12-4 | . | TRBJ2-7
TGTGCCAGCTCACCGGACAGTTCTAACTATGGCTACACCTTC | CASSPDSSNYGYTF | few | TRBV18 | . | TRBJ1-2
TGTGCCAGCAGCCGGGGGGGTGAGACCTCAACCATATATTTT | CASSRGGETSTIYF | many | TRBV7-2 | . | TRBJ1-3
TGTGCCAGCGGGTCAGGGGGGAATCAGCCCCAGCATTTT | CASGSGGNQPQHF | many | TRBV6-5 | TRBD1 | TRBJ1-5
TGTGCCATCAGTGGACAGGGGAGTGACACTGAAGCTTTCTTT | CAISGQGSDTEAFF | . | TRBV10-3 | TRBD1 | TRBJ1-1
TGCGCCAGCAGCTTGGTTTCGGGGACCCGTTACGAGCAGTACTTC | CASSLVSGTRYEQYF | many | TRBV5-1 | . | TRBJ2-7
TGTGCCAGCCTCCGTAGCGGGAGCGGTTCCGAGCAGTACTTC | CASLRSGSGSEQYF | . | TRBV7-9 | TRBD2 | TRBJ2-7
TGTGCCAGCAGCGAATTAGTCGGGACTAGTCGTGAGCAGTTCTTC | CASSELVGTSREQFF | . | TRBV7-8 | TRBD2 | TRBJ2-1
TGTGCCAGCAGCTTAGATCGGGGGCGTGGTAGGGAGCAGTACTTC | CASSLDRGRGREQYF | . | TRBV7-2 | . | TRBJ2-7
TGCGCCAGCAGCCAAGAAGGGACTAGCGGGATCAGCTCCTACAATGAGCAGTTCTTC | CASSQEGTSGISSYNEQFF | few | TRBV4-1 | TRBD2 | TRBJ2-1
TGTGCCAGCAGCCCTACGAATCGGTGGGCTAGCGGACAAGAGACCCAGTACTTC | CASSPTNRWASGQETQYF | few | TRBV11-3 | TRBD2 | TRBJ2-5